The present TCR beta chain was sequenced within a study of spatial heterogeneity in lung cancer. Turning to the study itself: Detection consistently captured more beta-chain sequences than alpha-chain sequences.

TCRdb re-analysed the 5' RACE reads in MiXCR, keeping a single row per CDR3 protein. The sample gives roughly 82,000 distinct CDR3 sequences, around 12% of which show up once; approximately 4.2% is in the top ten. This clonotype has more than one count but fewer than ten. Specified time point: sample taken at primary tumor resection. Without sorting, whole RNA was sequenced from tumor, nontumor lung or frozen PBMC. Looked up from germline, CDR1 is MGHDK and CDR2 is SYGVNS. The CDR3 is made up of 16 amino acids. Trimming at V came to 4 bases and at J to 6 bases, leaving 7 bases not matched to a gene. The rearrangement uses TRBV25-1 and TRBJ1-4, with 11 bases fitting TRBD1. Sequencing was performed on PBMCs, taken at surgery. The source of this sequence is a male donor with early-stage non-small cell lung cancer. This chain's CDR3 is CASSAVPGQGDEKLFF. The CDR3, as DNA: TGTGCCAGCAGTGCAGTTCCGGGACAGGGGGATGAAAAACTGTTTTTT.